The rows below give T cell receptor beta chains drawn from one sample of a study of blood T cell repertoires in COVID-19. Libraries were prepared by immunoSEQ multiplex PCR; TCRdb keeps only in-frame clonotypes and omits some of them. The sample holds around 300,000 clones, around 90% seen once. Specimen: PBMCs or T cells enriched from blood (not recorded which). These receptors all stem from a woman in her 40s who had recovered from COVID-19. CDR3s include the opening cysteine and the closing phenylalanine or tryptophan. D genes are given only for firm matches. The size of a clone is reported for some rows only, either as once, few or many, or as a class for expanded clones.

J gene	D gene	clone size	V gene	CDR3 DNA	CDR3 protein
TRBJ1-6	TRBD1	.	TRBV5-4	TGTGCCAGCAGCCGACGGGGACAGATCGATTCACCCCTCCACTTT	CASSRRGQIDSPLHF
TRBJ1-1	.	.	TRBV15	TGTGCCACCAGCAGAGATCGGTGGCGGGACACTGAAGCTTTCTTT	CATSRDRWRDTEAFF
TRBJ1-5	.	.	TRBV28	TGTGCCAGCACTAGAGGGTATCAGCCCCAGCATTTT	CASTRGYQPQHF
TRBJ1-2	TRBD1	.	TRBV18	TGTGCCAGCTCACCAAGGACAGGGGAGCTCCATGGCTACACCTTC	CASSPRTGELHGYTF
TRBJ1-2	.	.	TRBV30	TGTGCCTGGAGTACTTACGAGGATGGCTACACCTTC	CAWSTYEDGYTF
TRBJ2-1	.	.	TRBV6-1	TGTGCCAGCAGTGAAAGGACACAACGAGGCCTAAATGAGCAGTTCTTC	CASSERTQRGLNEQFF
TRBJ2-2	TRBD1	.	TRBV2	TGTGCCAGCAGTGGCGGCCCGGGACAGGGCGTCGGGGAGCTGTTTTTT	CASSGGPGQGVGELFF
TRBJ1-1	.	.	TRBV4-1	TGCGCCAGCAGCCAAGATAGTCCGGGGGAGAACACTGAAGCTTTCTTT	CASSQDSPGENTEAFF
TRBJ1-2	TRBD1	.	TRBV2	TGTGCCAGCAGTCTAAAAGGACAGGGGGCGTTCAACTATGGCTACACCTTC	CASSLKGQGAFNYGYTF
TRBJ2-1	.	.	TRBV18	TGTGCCAGCTCACCGGTGGTCAGCGATCATGAGCAGTTCTTC	CASSPVVSDHEQFF
TRBJ2-1	TRBD2	.	TRBV3-1/TRBV3-2	TGTGCCAGCAGCGACCAGGCCCCGGGACTACTAAACAATGAGCAGTTCTTC	CASSDQAPGLLNNEQFF
TRBJ1-2	.	once	TRBV4-1	TGCGCCAGCAGCCAAGATAAGATTGGGCAGGGGTTTAACTATGGCTACACCTTC	CASSQDKIGQGFNYGYTF
TRBJ2-3	TRBD1	.	TRBV19	TGTGCCAGTAGTATCACCGGGACAGGGACTAGCACAGATACGCAGTATTTT	CASSITGTGTSTDTQYF
TRBJ2-1	.	.	TRBV5-4	TGTGCCAGCAGCCTCTTTCAGCGGGTCTCCTACAATGAGCAGTTCTTC	CASSLFQRVSYNEQFF
TRBJ2-7	TRBD1	.	TRBV9	TGTGCCAGCAGCGTAGCAGGGACAGGGGGGTACGAGCAGTACTTC	CASSVAGTGGYEQYF
TRBJ1-4	.	.	TRBV30	TGTGCCTGGAGTGTATTCCAGGGGTTAAATGAAAAACTGTTTTTT	CAWSVFQGLNEKLFF
TRBJ1-1	.	.	TRBV27	TGTGCCAGCAGTCCGGGGCGGGGTTCGCTTGGGGCCACTGAAGCTTTCTTT	CASSPGRGSLGATEAFF